A selection of T cell receptor beta chains follows, all from one sample in a study of shared clonotypes between healthy human individuals. Assay used: immunoSEQ multiplex PCR; TCRdb lists only in-frame clones, some missing. The table has about 1.1 million clones, roughly 74% seen once. Material for sequencing was memory CD4+ T cells from PBMCs. These receptors all stem from a man aged 18-30 years in good health. Some clones in this sample may be carry-over from other donors' samples. Both conserved end residues are part of each CDR3. D genes are given only for firm matches. A row's size may be missing; if present it is once, few, many or a size class.

v_call: TRBV11-3
clone_size: NA
d_call: NA
j_call: TRBJ2-7
cdr3_nt: TGTGCCAGCAGCTCTGGCCGTAGCGGCGAGCAGTACTTC
cdr3_aa: CASSSGRSGEQYF

v_call: TRBV5-1
clone_size: once
d_call: TRBD2
j_call: TRBJ2-1
cdr3_nt: TGCGCCAGCAGCTTGACTAGCGGGAGTGCCAATGAGCAGTTCTTC
cdr3_aa: CASSLTSGSANEQFF

v_call: TRBV2
clone_size: NA
d_call: NA
j_call: TRBJ2-3
cdr3_nt: TGTGCCAGCAGGGGGGCGGGGTCAGATACGCAGTATTTT
cdr3_aa: CASRGAGSDTQYF

v_call: TRBV28
clone_size: NA
d_call: NA
j_call: TRBJ2-7
cdr3_nt: TGTGCCAGCAGCTTAGATTTTGCGGGGGCAGCCGAGCAGTACTTC
cdr3_aa: CASSLDFAGAAEQYF

v_call: TRBV11-2
clone_size: NA
d_call: TRBD2
j_call: TRBJ2-3
cdr3_nt: TGTGCCAGCAGCCATCGACTAGCGGGAGCAACAGATACGCAGTATTTT
cdr3_aa: CASSHRLAGATDTQYF

v_call: TRBV13
clone_size: once
d_call: NA
j_call: TRBJ2-7
cdr3_nt: TGCGCCAGCAGCCAAGCGGTCCTAGCGCTTACCTACGAGCAGTACTTC
cdr3_aa: CASSQAVLALTYEQYF

v_call: TRBV2
clone_size: NA
d_call: TRBD1
j_call: TRBJ1-1
cdr3_nt: TGTGCCAGCAGTGAAGCGCGGGCAGGGGGAGAAGCTTTCTTT
cdr3_aa: CASSEARAGGEAFF

v_call: TRBV7-9
clone_size: NA
d_call: NA
j_call: TRBJ2-3
cdr3_nt: TGTGCCAGCAGCTTACGGCCTAGCCGGACAGATACGCAGTATTTT
cdr3_aa: CASSLRPSRTDTQYF

v_call: TRBV28
clone_size: NA
d_call: TRBD1
j_call: TRBJ2-7
cdr3_nt: TGTGCCAGCAGTGAAGCGGGACAGGGTTCCTACGAGCAGTACTTC
cdr3_aa: CASSEAGQGSYEQYF

v_call: TRBV4-3
clone_size: NA
d_call: TRBD1
j_call: TRBJ1-2
cdr3_nt: TGCGCCAGCAGTGGGCGCGGGGGACAGGGGCCGGCGAGGAATGGCTACACCTTC
cdr3_aa: CASSGRGGQGPARNGYTF

v_call: TRBV6-5
clone_size: many
d_call: TRBD1
j_call: TRBJ1-3
cdr3_nt: TGTGCCAGCAGGCTCGACAGGGGGCTTGGAAACACCATATATTTT
cdr3_aa: CASRLDRGLGNTIYF

v_call: TRBV4-2
clone_size: NA
d_call: NA
j_call: TRBJ2-2
cdr3_nt: TGTGCCAGCAGCCACCTACAGGGTCCGAACACCGGGGAGCTGTTTTTT
cdr3_aa: CASSHLQGPNTGELFF

v_call: TRBV4-3
clone_size: NA
d_call: NA
j_call: TRBJ2-2
cdr3_nt: TGCGCCAGCAGTCCTTCCAAGTATCGGGACACCGGGGAGCTGTTTTTT
cdr3_aa: CASSPSKYRDTGELFF

v_call: TRBV6-5
clone_size: NA
d_call: NA
j_call: TRBJ1-2
cdr3_nt: TGTGCCAGCAGTACCACAGGGTACGGCTATGGCTACACCTTC
cdr3_aa: CASSTTGYGYGYTF

v_call: TRBV28
clone_size: few
d_call: NA
j_call: TRBJ2-5
cdr3_nt: TGTGCCAGCAGTTTAAGTGGCCAAGAGACCCAGTACTTC
cdr3_aa: CASSLSGQETQYF

v_call: TRBV19
clone_size: NA
d_call: TRBD2
j_call: TRBJ2-2
cdr3_nt: TGTGCCAGTAGTATGGCGGCTAGCGGGAGCTCCGGGGAGCTGTTTTTT
cdr3_aa: CASSMAASGSSGELFF

v_call: TRBV18
clone_size: NA
d_call: TRBD1
j_call: TRBJ1-2
cdr3_nt: TGTGCCAGCTCACCAACGACAGGGGGCCCTAACTATGGCTACACCTTC
cdr3_aa: CASSPTTGGPNYGYTF

v_call: TRBV19
clone_size: NA
d_call: NA
j_call: TRBJ1-3
cdr3_nt: TGTGCCAGTAGTGCTCCCCCAAACTCTGGAAACACCATATATTTT
cdr3_aa: CASSAPPNSGNTIYF

v_call: TRBV7-8
clone_size: once
d_call: NA
j_call: TRBJ2-6
cdr3_nt: TGTGCCAGCAGCTTAAGCGGCAACTCTGGGGCCAACGTCCTGACTTTC
cdr3_aa: CASSLSGNSGANVLTF

v_call: TRBV23-1
clone_size: NA
d_call: NA
j_call: TRBJ2-7
cdr3_nt: TGCGCCAGCAGTATACCTACGCAGGGAGAACCCTACGAGCAGTACTTC
cdr3_aa: CASSIPTQGEPYEQYF

v_call: TRBV5-8
clone_size: NA
d_call: TRBD1
j_call: TRBJ2-5
cdr3_nt: TGTGCCAGCAGCCGAAGGACAGGGGAGGGAGAGACCCAGTACTTC
cdr3_aa: CASSRRTGEGETQYF

v_call: TRBV7-9
clone_size: NA
d_call: NA
j_call: TRBJ2-7
cdr3_nt: TGTGCCAGCAGCTTAGGGGGCGCGAGAACCTACGAGCAGTACTTC
cdr3_aa: CASSLGGARTYEQYF

v_call: TRBV18
clone_size: NA
d_call: TRBD1
j_call: TRBJ2-7
cdr3_nt: TGTGCCAGCTCACCGGGGACAGGGCCCTCCTACGAGCAGTACTTC
cdr3_aa: CASSPGTGPSYEQYF

v_call: TRBV27
clone_size: NA
d_call: TRBD1
j_call: TRBJ2-4
cdr3_nt: TGTGCCAGCAGTCCCCGACAGGGGGCAAACATTCAGTACTTC
cdr3_aa: CASSPRQGANIQYF

v_call: TRBV29-1
clone_size: NA
d_call: NA
j_call: TRBJ2-6
cdr3_nt: TGCAGCGTCCGAGGGGGGTTTGGGGCCAACGTCCTGACTTTC
cdr3_aa: CSVRGGFGANVLTF

v_call: TRBV2
clone_size: NA
d_call: NA
j_call: TRBJ1-5
cdr3_nt: TGTGCCAGCAGCGGAGGGTTCCTTAGCAATCAGCCCCAGCATTTT
cdr3_aa: CASSGGFLSNQPQHF

v_call: TRBV6-6
clone_size: few
d_call: NA
j_call: TRBJ2-5
cdr3_nt: TGTGCCAGCAGTAAAGGAGGGGTTGTACAAGAGACCCAGTACTTC
cdr3_aa: CASSKGGVVQETQYF

v_call: TRBV7-2
clone_size: NA
d_call: TRBD1
j_call: TRBJ1-2
cdr3_nt: TGTGCCAGCAGCCCAGGGGGGGGTAGGAACTATGGCTACACCTTC
cdr3_aa: CASSPGGGRNYGYTF

v_call: TRBV27
clone_size: NA
d_call: TRBD1
j_call: TRBJ1-1
cdr3_nt: TGTGCCAGCAGCCCCAGGGGGCTCGGGGACACTGAAGCTTTCTTT
cdr3_aa: CASSPRGLGDTEAFF

v_call: TRBV7-2
clone_size: NA
d_call: NA
j_call: TRBJ1-5
cdr3_nt: TGTGCCAGCAGCTTACAGGGCCGTAGCAATCAGCCCCAGCATTTT
cdr3_aa: CASSLQGRSNQPQHF

v_call: TRBV7-2
clone_size: NA
d_call: NA
j_call: TRBJ1-1
cdr3_nt: TGTGCCAGCAGCCTAAGACGCAGCGGGGGCACTGAAGCTTTCTTT
cdr3_aa: CASSLRRSGGTEAFF

v_call: TRBV15
clone_size: NA
d_call: NA
j_call: TRBJ2-2
cdr3_nt: TGTGCCACCAGCAAGGTCATCGATAGGGGCACCGGGGAGCTGTTTTTT
cdr3_aa: CATSKVIDRGTGELFF

v_call: TRBV30
clone_size: NA
d_call: TRBD2
j_call: TRBJ2-1
cdr3_nt: TGTGCCTGGACTTGGCGTGCGGGAGCCTCCTACAATGAGCAGTTCTTC
cdr3_aa: CAWTWRAGASYNEQFF

v_call: TRBV7-3
clone_size: many
d_call: NA
j_call: TRBJ1-3
cdr3_nt: TGTGCCAGCAGCTTACAGGGAAGCGGAAACACCATATATTTT
cdr3_aa: CASSLQGSGNTIYF

v_call: TRBV7-2
clone_size: NA
d_call: TRBD1
j_call: TRBJ1-3
cdr3_nt: TGTGCCAGCAGCTTAGCAGGGGGCGCGAGTGGAAACACCATATATTTT
cdr3_aa: CASSLAGGASGNTIYF

v_call: TRBV5-1
clone_size: NA
d_call: NA
j_call: TRBJ2-3
cdr3_nt: TGCGCCAGCAAAGGCGGACCTGTCACAGATACGCAGTATTTT
cdr3_aa: CASKGGPVTDTQYF

v_call: TRBV18
clone_size: few
d_call: TRBD1
j_call: TRBJ2-5
cdr3_nt: TGTGCCAGCTCACCACGTACCGACAGGGAAGAGACCCAGTACTTC
cdr3_aa: CASSPRTDREETQYF

v_call: TRBV2
clone_size: NA
d_call: NA
j_call: TRBJ2-1
cdr3_nt: TGTGCCAGCAGTGATCTAGTGTCGGTTGAGCAGTTCTTC
cdr3_aa: CASSDLVSVEQFF

v_call: TRBV6-6
clone_size: few
d_call: NA
j_call: TRBJ1-2
cdr3_nt: TGTGCCAGCAACGAGTACTATGGCTACACCTTC
cdr3_aa: CASNEYYGYTF

v_call: TRBV19
clone_size: once
d_call: TRBD1
j_call: TRBJ2-1
cdr3_nt: TGTGCCAGTAGTATCAGGACAGGGGGCTACAATGAGCAGTTCTTC
cdr3_aa: CASSIRTGGYNEQFF

v_call: TRBV5-1
clone_size: NA
d_call: TRBD1
j_call: TRBJ1-2
cdr3_nt: TGCGCCAGCAGCCCTGGGACAGGGGGCCATGGCTACACCTTC
cdr3_aa: CASSPGTGGHGYTF

v_call: TRBV30
clone_size: NA
d_call: NA
j_call: TRBJ1-1
cdr3_nt: TGTGCCTGGAGTGGAGAGGGAGAGGCTTTCTTT
cdr3_aa: CAWSGEGEAFF

v_call: TRBV5-1
clone_size: once
d_call: TRBD2
j_call: TRBJ2-3
cdr3_nt: TGCGCCAGCAGCTCCGGGACTAGCCTTCGCACAGATACGCAGTATTTT
cdr3_aa: CASSSGTSLRTDTQYF

v_call: TRBV18
clone_size: NA
d_call: TRBD1
j_call: TRBJ2-5
cdr3_nt: TGTGCCAGCTCACTCGGGACAGCAGAAGAGACCCAGTACTTC
cdr3_aa: CASSLGTAEETQYF

v_call: TRBV7-9
clone_size: NA
d_call: NA
j_call: TRBJ1-6
cdr3_nt: TGTGCCAGCAGCTTACTTGGCTATAATTCACCCCTCCACTTT
cdr3_aa: CASSLLGYNSPLHF

v_call: TRBV6-6
clone_size: NA
d_call: NA
j_call: TRBJ1-6
cdr3_nt: TGTGCCAGCACGCGAGGGGGCTCCTATAATTCACCCCTCCACTTT
cdr3_aa: CASTRGGSYNSPLHF

v_call: TRBV10-3
clone_size: NA
d_call: NA
j_call: TRBJ2-1
cdr3_nt: TGTGCCATCAGTGAGTTGGCAGACGGCGATGAGCAGTTCTTC
cdr3_aa: CAISELADGDEQFF

v_call: TRBV11-1
clone_size: NA
d_call: NA
j_call: TRBJ2-7
cdr3_nt: TGTGCCAGCAGTCTACAAGACGAGCAGTACTTC
cdr3_aa: CASSLQDEQYF

v_call: TRBV5-8
clone_size: NA
d_call: NA
j_call: TRBJ1-5
cdr3_nt: TGTGCCACGCGGGGTACCGGGGGTCAGCCCCAGCATTTT
cdr3_aa: CATRGTGGQPQHF

v_call: TRBV9
clone_size: NA
d_call: NA
j_call: TRBJ1-4
cdr3_nt: TGTGCCAGCAGCGTAGGGGGCCCCATGGCTCGACTGTTTTTT
cdr3_aa: CASSVGGPMARLFF

v_call: TRBV28
clone_size: NA
d_call: TRBD2
j_call: TRBJ2-7
cdr3_nt: TGTGCCAGCACGGCGGGAGGTAGGCCAACCTACGAGCAGTACTTC
cdr3_aa: CASTAGGRPTYEQYF

v_call: TRBV2
clone_size: NA
d_call: TRBD1
j_call: TRBJ1-5
cdr3_nt: TGTGCCAGCACCGACTATGAACCACGGGGGGACAGAAATCAGCCCCAGCATTTT
cdr3_aa: CASTDYEPRGDRNQPQHF

v_call: TRBV7-3
clone_size: NA
d_call: NA
j_call: TRBJ2-3
cdr3_nt: TGTGCCAGCAGCTTATTAGCCTCCTTGGATACGCAGTATTTT
cdr3_aa: CASSLLASLDTQYF